This entry lists 20 T cell receptor beta chains sequenced from one sample in a study of cytomegalovirus exposure and HLA in healthy donors. It was with 60 Vbeta and 13 Jbeta primers that the PCR ran. Clones were read by immunoSEQ multiplex PCR, and TCRdb kept only the in-frame ones, dropping some. Of 93,000 or so clones listed, 84% are singletons. The sequenced material came from PBMCs. The receptors here all came from a woman in her late teens or twenties in good health and CMV-seropositive.

This sequence joins TRBV6-5 and TRBJ2-7, with TRBD1 matching over 7 bases. Germline CDR1 is MNHEY and CDR2 is SVGAGI. This CDR3 contains 16 residues. V shed 0 bases, J shed 2 bases, and the junction held 7 bases outside the gene matches. DNA for the CDR3: TGTGCCAGCAGTTACTCGGTGGGACAGAATCCCTACGAGCAGTACTTC. This encodes CASSYSVGQNPYEQYF.

The chain links TRBV6-5 to TRBJ2-7, with D possibly TRBD1 on 6 matching bases. V shed 5 bases and J shed 3 bases, with 17 bases lying between them. CDR3 size: 15 residues. CDR1 is MNHEY, CDR2 SVGAGI, per germline. The CDR3 loop reads CASSPSGTIVYEQYF. CDR3 bases: TGTGCCAGCAGTCCTTCGGGGACAATTGTCTACGAGCAGTACTTC.

The rearrangement uses TRBV27 and TRBJ2-5, with D tentatively TRBD1 (6 bases). In germline, CDR1 is MNHEY, CDR2 SMNVEV (reference sequence). The CDR3 has 16 amino acids. Trimming cost V 5 bases and J 6 bases, with 22 bases left between them. The CDR3 coding sequence is TGTGCCAGCAGTCCCAGAACGGACAGTAATGGGAAGACCCAGTACTTC. Its translation is CASSPRTDSNGKTQYF.

The chain employs TRBV27 and TRBJ2-7; D is ambiguous. The V end was cut by 8 bases, the J end by 6 bases, with 20 bases between. CDR1 and CDR2 from the germline V gene are MNHEY and SMNVEV (reference sequence). CDR3 length: 14 residues. In DNA, the CDR3 is TGTGCCAGCCGCGAGTTAAGTTCGAACCGCGAGCAGTACTTC. Translation: CASRELSSNREQYF.

V is TRBV18 and J is TRBJ1-1; D unclear. The germline gives CDR1 KGHSH, CDR2 LQKENI. The CDR3 length is 15 residues. Trimming took off 0 bases at V and 4 bases at J, with 12 bases between the two ends. The CDR3 reads CASSPPEEVVTEAFF. For the CDR3, the DNA is TGTGCCAGCTCACCACCGGAGGAGGTGGTCACTGAAGCTTTCTTT.

J is TRBJ1-1 and V is TRBV6-5, with D possibly matching TRBD1 (5 bases). Germline V CDR1 and CDR2: MNHEY, SVGAGI. CDR3 length: 15 amino acids. V was clipped by 6 bases and J by 4 bases, with 18 bases between them. CDR3 nucleotide sequence: TGTGCCAGCAGACAAAATTGGGGCGGGGCCACTGAAGCTTTCTTT. This sequence encodes CASRQNWGGATEAFF.

This chain joins TRBV5-4 and TRBJ2-3; 7 bases agree with TRBD1. The CDR3 is 15 residues long. The J segment lost 3 bases and the V segment lost 3 bases, leaving 7 bases of the junction unmatched. The germline V gene encodes CDR1 SGHNT and CDR2 YYREEE (reference sequence). In DNA form, the CDR3 reads TGTGCCAGCAGCTCCGACAGGGTTGGGACAGATACGCAGTATTTT. Translated, it gives CASSSDRVGTDTQYF.

Comment on this clone: At one end, the junction sequence differs from germline, possibly due to a read error. V and J are TRBV5-3 and TRBJ2-7; 11 bases map to TRBD2. TRBV5-3 is recorded as an ORF, its role being uncertain. The CDR3 consists of 10 residues. CDR3 in DNA: TGTGCCAGAAGCTTCCGGACTAGCGGGTTC. Protein sequence: CARSFRTSGF.

J is TRBJ1-1 and V is TRBV5-1, with D uncertain. This CDR3 contains 14 residues. Trimming cost V 4 bases and J 1 base, with 11 bases left between them. CDR1 SGHRS and CDR2 YFSETQ come from the germline V gene. The CDR3 sequence: CASSPRLQNTEAFF. In DNA form, the CDR3 reads TGCGCCAGCAGCCCGAGGCTTCAGAACACTGAAGCTTTCTTT.

The rearrangement joins TRBV7-9 to TRBJ2-5; the D is unclear. Trimming stripped 5 bases from V and 5 bases from J, with 21 bases between. Germline-derived CDR1 and CDR2 are SEHNR and FQNEAQ (reference sequence). The CDR3 has 16 amino acids. The CDR3: CASSQTTSAEYETQYF. CDR3 DNA: TGTGCCAGCAGCCAAACTACCAGCGCGGAGTACGAGACCCAGTACTTC.

The chain is built from TRBV7-6 and TRBJ2-3, with 8 bases fitting TRBD2. CDR1 is SGHVS and CDR2 is FNYEAQ in the germline V gene. The CDR3 length is 21 residues. Trimming cost V 0 bases and J 1 base; bases outside gene matches: 18. The CDR3: CASSLAQFPGTSESGTDTQYF. The DNA for the CDR3 is TGTGCCAGCAGCTTAGCGCAATTTCCCGGGACTAGTGAGTCGGGCACAGATACGCAGTATTTT.

This chain links TRBV7-3 with TRBJ2-1; weak D call: TRBD2 (7 bases). The CDR3 sequence is 16 residues long. Germline V CDR1 and CDR2: SGHTA, FQGTGA. V was pared by 2 bases and J by 4 bases, with 15 bases between. The CDR3 protein is CASSLGGGVGYNEQFF. The CDR3, as DNA: TGTGCCAGCAGCTTAGGGGGGGGCGTCGGGTACAATGAGCAGTTCTTC.

This rearrangement joins TRBV10-3 to TRBJ1-5; TRBD1 matches 10 bases. Germline CDR1 and CDR2: ENHRY and SYGVKD. The CDR3 loop spans 15 amino acids. J was trimmed by 3 bases and V by 6 bases; bases with no gene match: 5. DNA of the CDR3: TGTGCCATCAGAGACGGGACAGGGGACAATCAGCCCCAGCATTTT. This translates into CAIRDGTGDNQPQHF.

The table lists this clone with a few counts. This rearrangement joins TRBV7-9 to TRBJ2-7; 10 nucleotides agree with TRBD1. This CDR3 has 14 residues. Trimming cost V 6 bases and J 5 bases; bases outside gene matches: 7. Germline-derived CDR1 and CDR2 are SEHNR and FQNEAQ (reference sequence). This CDR3 reads CASRGTGDGDEQYF. In DNA form, the CDR3 reads TGTGCCAGCAGAGGGACAGGGGACGGGGACGAGCAGTACTTC.

The chain is built from TRBV4-1 and TRBJ2-1; 9 nucleotides line up with TRBD2. Per germline, CDR1 MGHRA and CDR2 YSYEKL. The CDR3 extends over 18 amino acids. Losses at the gene ends were 4 bases for V and 4 bases for J; bases not matched to a gene: 14. The CDR3 DNA is TGCGCCAGCAGCCCCCCGGCTAGCGGGGCTACCCCATACAATGAGCAGTTCTTC. Translating it yields CASSPPASGATPYNEQFF.

This clone was detected a few times. J is TRBJ1-1 and V is TRBV5-5, with D perhaps matching TRBD1 (6 bases). The CDR3 runs 15 residues. Trimming pared 3 bases from V and 0 bases from J, leaving 12 bases between. Germline CDR1 is SGHKS and CDR2 is YYEKEE (reference sequence). The CDR3 spells CASSSTGALNTEAFF. The CDR3 region has the DNA TGTGCCAGCAGCTCGACAGGCGCCTTGAACACTGAAGCTTTCTTT.

The chain is built from TRBV6-1 and TRBJ1-1; 8 nucleotides agree with TRBD1. Germline loops: CDR1 MNHNS, CDR2 SASEGT. The V and J ends lost 10 bases and 5 bases, in that order; junction bases with no gene match: 3. The CDR3 totals 11 residues. The CDR3 protein is CATNRGTEAFF. As DNA, the CDR3 is TGTGCCACTAACAGGGGGACTGAAGCTTTCTTT.

The chain joins TRBV6-6 to TRBJ2-3; 9 bases match TRBD2. CDR3 length: 14 amino acids. V dropped 6 bases and J dropped 2; count of bases not matched to a gene: 3. Per the germline V gene, CDR1 is MNHNY and CDR2 is SVGAGI (reference sequence). The CDR3 DNA reads TGTGCCAGCAGATCTAGCGGGAACACAGATACGCAGTATTTT. The encoded protein is CASRSSGNTDTQYF.

CDR3 loop: CASSPRGTGDQPQHF. DNA for the CDR3: TGTGCCAGCAGTCCGAGAGGGACAGGAGATCAGCCCCAGCATTTT. V is TRBV28 and J is TRBJ1-5, with 8 bases aligning to TRBD1. The germline V gene encodes CDR1 MDHEN and CDR2 SYDVKM. The CDR3 runs 15 residues. V was pared by 5 bases and J by 5 bases, with 8 bases of the junction left unmatched. Together with reference TRBV28 and TRBJ1-5, the CDR3 gives the full variable domain: DVKVTQSSRYLVKRTGEKVFLECVQDMDHENMFWYRQDPGLGLRLIYFSYDVKMKEKGDIPEGYSVSREKKERFSLILESASTNQTSMYLCASSPRGTGDQPQHFGDGTRLSIL.

The chain uses TRBV5-1 and TRBJ2-7; 11 nucleotides align to TRBD2. The V segment lost 4 bases and the J segment 2 bases; nucleotides outside the gene matches: 8. The germline gives CDR1 SGHRS, CDR2 YFSETQ. The CDR3 spans 16 residues. The CDR3 nucleotides are TGCGCCAGCAGCACGGCCGGGACTAGCGGCACCTACGAGCAGTACTTC. It codes for CASSTAGTSGTYEQYF.